This is a list of T cell receptor beta chains from one sample in a study of blood T cell repertoires in COVID-19. Method: immunoSEQ multiplex PCR; TCRdb's copy keeps in-frame clones and lacks some. Altogether 120,000 to 150,000 clones are present, roughly 81% being singletons, with the ten largest covering less than 3.5%. The sample consisted of peripheral blood. These receptors were collected from a human donor with acute or convalescent COVID-19. The donor label of this sample is uncertain. Both conserved end residues are part of each CDR3. A D gene is named only where the DNA matches it firmly. Expanded clones are given a class, and other clones once, few, many or no size at all.

CDR3 length: 16
V gene: TRBV18
clone size: NA
J gene: TRBJ2-2
D gene: TRBD1
CDR3 DNA: TGTGCCAGCTCACCAAATTCGGGACAGAGCACCGGGGAGCTGTTTTTT
CDR3 protein: CASSPNSGQSTGELFF

CDR3 length: 14
V gene: TRBV4-3
clone size: NA
J gene: TRBJ1-2
D gene: TRBD1
CDR3 DNA: TGCGCCAGCAGCCAGGCTGACAGGGGGCTAGGCTACACCTTC
CDR3 protein: CASSQADRGLGYTF

CDR3 length: 14
V gene: TRBV3-1/TRBV3-2
clone size: NA
J gene: TRBJ1-1
D gene: NA
CDR3 DNA: TGTGCCAGCAGCCCCCGGTCGGGGAACACTGAAGCTTTCTTT
CDR3 protein: CASSPRSGNTEAFF

CDR3 length: 17
V gene: TRBV7-7
clone size: NA
J gene: TRBJ2-5
D gene: TRBD2
CDR3 DNA: TGTGCTAGCAGTTTTGAGACTAGCGGGGACCTTGGGGAGACCCAGTACTTC
CDR3 protein: CASSFETSGDLGETQYF

CDR3 length: 13
V gene: TRBV5-1
clone size: NA
J gene: TRBJ2-3
D gene: NA
CDR3 DNA: TGCGCCAGCAGTCAACTAGACACAGATACGCAGTATTTT
CDR3 protein: CASSQLDTDTQYF

CDR3 length: 11
V gene: TRBV24-1
clone size: NA
J gene: TRBJ1-2
D gene: NA
CDR3 DNA: TGTGCCACCAGTGAACAGGGCGGCTACACCTTC
CDR3 protein: CATSEQGGYTF

CDR3 length: 15
V gene: TRBV7-2
clone size: NA
J gene: TRBJ2-3
D gene: TRBD2
CDR3 DNA: TGTGCCAGCAGCTTCCTAGCGGGTATCACAGATACGCAGTATTTT
CDR3 protein: CASSFLAGITDTQYF

CDR3 length: 15
V gene: TRBV4-1
clone size: NA
J gene: TRBJ1-5
D gene: TRBD1
CDR3 DNA: TGCGCCAGCAGCCAAGCGGACAGGAACAATCAGCCCCAGCATTTT
CDR3 protein: CASSQADRNNQPQHF

CDR3 length: 14
V gene: TRBV11-1
clone size: few
J gene: TRBJ1-2
D gene: NA
CDR3 DNA: TGTGCCAGCAGCTTAGATAACGGAGCCTATGGCTACACCTTC
CDR3 protein: CASSLDNGAYGYTF

CDR3 length: 14
V gene: TRBV5-4
clone size: NA
J gene: TRBJ2-2
D gene: TRBD1
CDR3 DNA: TGTGCCAGCAGCTTAGGACAGGACACCGGGGAGCTGTTTTTT
CDR3 protein: CASSLGQDTGELFF

CDR3 length: 16
V gene: TRBV3-1/TRBV3-2
clone size: NA
J gene: TRBJ2-3
D gene: TRBD2
CDR3 DNA: TGTGCCAGCAGCCGCCTAGCGGGGGGGCCTTCAGATACGCAGTATTTT
CDR3 protein: CASSRLAGGPSDTQYF

CDR3 length: 16
V gene: TRBV5-8
clone size: few
J gene: TRBJ1-1
D gene: NA
CDR3 DNA: TGTGCCAGCAGCTTGGTATTGCGGGGCGTTAGGACTGAAGCTTTCTTT
CDR3 protein: CASSLVLRGVRTEAFF

CDR3 length: 16
V gene: TRBV30
clone size: NA
J gene: TRBJ1-2
D gene: TRBD1
CDR3 DNA: TGTGCCTGGAGTACCGGGACAGGGTTATTTGCCTATGGCTACACCTTC
CDR3 protein: CAWSTGTGLFAYGYTF

CDR3 length: 15
V gene: TRBV7-9
clone size: NA
J gene: TRBJ1-1
D gene: NA
CDR3 DNA: TGTGCCAGCAGCTTACTAGGGGGATCGTATACTGAAGCTTTCTTT
CDR3 protein: CASSLLGGSYTEAFF

CDR3 length: 14
V gene: TRBV10-3
clone size: NA
J gene: TRBJ1-6
D gene: NA
CDR3 DNA: TGTGCCACCGCTCCCGGAGACTATAATTCACCCCTCCACTTT
CDR3 protein: CATAPGDYNSPLHF

CDR3 length: 13
V gene: TRBV14
clone size: NA
J gene: TRBJ2-1
D gene: NA
CDR3 DNA: TGTGCCAGCAGCGGTCTTAGCGTCCATGAGCAGTTCTTC
CDR3 protein: CASSGLSVHEQFF

CDR3 length: 14
V gene: TRBV10-2
clone size: NA
J gene: TRBJ1-5
D gene: NA
CDR3 DNA: TGCGCCAGCAGCCCGACAGGATTTAATCAGCCCCAGCATTTT
CDR3 protein: CASSPTGFNQPQHF

CDR3 length: 12
V gene: TRBV15
clone size: NA
J gene: TRBJ2-4
D gene: NA
CDR3 DNA: TGTGCCACCAGCAGAAGACTGGACATTCAGTACTTC
CDR3 protein: CATSRRLDIQYF

CDR3 length: 14
V gene: TRBV5-1
clone size: NA
J gene: TRBJ2-3
D gene: NA
CDR3 DNA: TGCGCCAGCAATGCCGGGACTAGCACAGATACGCAGTATTTT
CDR3 protein: CASNAGTSTDTQYF

CDR3 length: 16
V gene: TRBV7-9
clone size: NA
J gene: TRBJ2-3
D gene: TRBD2
CDR3 DNA: TGTGCCAGCAGCCTCACTCACGGGAGGGCCCCAGATACGCAGTATTTT
CDR3 protein: CASSLTHGRAPDTQYF

CDR3 length: 16
V gene: TRBV3-1/TRBV3-2
clone size: NA
J gene: TRBJ2-1
D gene: NA
CDR3 DNA: TGTGCCAGCAGCCAAGAGGAACAGTTAGGCCACAATGAGCAGTTCTTC
CDR3 protein: CASSQEEQLGHNEQFF

CDR3 length: 15
V gene: TRBV3-1/TRBV3-2
clone size: NA
J gene: TRBJ1-2
D gene: TRBD1
CDR3 DNA: TGTGCCAGCAGCCCCCGGACAGGGATAAACTATGGCTACACCTTC
CDR3 protein: CASSPRTGINYGYTF

CDR3 length: 16
V gene: TRBV27
clone size: NA
J gene: TRBJ1-2
D gene: NA
CDR3 DNA: TGTGCCAGCAGCCCTAGGGGCGGGGGGCCGAATTATGGCTACACCTTC
CDR3 protein: CASSPRGGGPNYGYTF

CDR3 length: 13
V gene: TRBV7-2
clone size: NA
J gene: TRBJ1-1
D gene: TRBD1
CDR3 DNA: TGTGCCAGCACCTGGGACAGGGGAGGTGAAGCTTTCTTT
CDR3 protein: CASTWDRGGEAFF

CDR3 length: 16
V gene: TRBV27
clone size: NA
J gene: TRBJ1-3
D gene: TRBD1
CDR3 DNA: TGTGCCAGCAGTCCTCGGACAGGGACCTCTGGAAACACCATATATTTT
CDR3 protein: CASSPRTGTSGNTIYF

CDR3 length: 14
V gene: TRBV18
clone size: NA
J gene: TRBJ1-4
D gene: NA
CDR3 DNA: TGTGCCAGCTCACAGGGGGCAACTAATGAAAAACTGTTTTTT
CDR3 protein: CASSQGATNEKLFF

CDR3 length: 13
V gene: TRBV28
clone size: NA
J gene: TRBJ1-1
D gene: NA
CDR3 DNA: TGTGCCAGCCGCGCCCCTTCGGGGACTGAAGCTTTCTTT
CDR3 protein: CASRAPSGTEAFF

CDR3 length: 13
V gene: TRBV2
clone size: NA
J gene: TRBJ1-6
D gene: NA
CDR3 DNA: TGTGCCAGCAAGGCAGGGTTGGGCTCACCCCTCCACTTT
CDR3 protein: CASKAGLGSPLHF

CDR3 length: 19
V gene: TRBV30
clone size: NA
J gene: TRBJ2-6
D gene: TRBD1
CDR3 DNA: TGTGCCTGGAGTGAGTGGACAGGGAGCTTCATTTCTGGGGCCAACGTCCTGACTTTC
CDR3 protein: CAWSEWTGSFISGANVLTF

CDR3 length: 18
V gene: TRBV5-4
clone size: NA
J gene: TRBJ2-1
D gene: TRBD2
CDR3 DNA: TGTGCCAGCAGCGGGGGGGGTATAGGACTAGCGGGACTCAATGAGCAGTTCTTC
CDR3 protein: CASSGGGIGLAGLNEQFF

CDR3 length: 14
V gene: TRBV9
clone size: few
J gene: TRBJ1-1
D gene: NA
CDR3 DNA: TGTGCCAGCAGCGTATTGCAGGGGAACACTGAAGCTTTCTTT
CDR3 protein: CASSVLQGNTEAFF

CDR3 length: 16
V gene: TRBV11-2
clone size: NA
J gene: TRBJ1-5
D gene: TRBD1
CDR3 DNA: TGTGCCAGCAGCTTAGTAGGGACAGGGAGAACTCATCCCCAGCATTTT
CDR3 protein: CASSLVGTGRTHPQHF

CDR3 length: 15
V gene: TRBV19
clone size: NA
J gene: TRBJ1-2
D gene: NA
CDR3 DNA: TGTGCCAGTAGTAATCCCCGGGAGGGGGTACTTGGCTACACCTTC
CDR3 protein: CASSNPREGVLGYTF

CDR3 length: 13
V gene: TRBV29-1
clone size: NA
J gene: TRBJ1-4
D gene: TRBD1
CDR3 DNA: TGCAGCGTCGTGTCGACAGGGACTGAAAAACTGTTTTTT
CDR3 protein: CSVVSTGTEKLFF

CDR3 length: 15
V gene: TRBV25-1
clone size: NA
J gene: TRBJ2-5
D gene: TRBD2
CDR3 DNA: TGTGCCAGCAGTGTGGGAACTAGCGGGAGGGAGACCCAGTACTTC
CDR3 protein: CASSVGTSGRETQYF

CDR3 length: 15
V gene: TRBV18
clone size: NA
J gene: TRBJ2-2
D gene: NA
CDR3 DNA: TGTGCCAGCTCACCGCCGGGACTGAGCACCGGGGAGCTGTTTTTT
CDR3 protein: CASSPPGLSTGELFF

CDR3 length: 14
V gene: TRBV9
clone size: NA
J gene: TRBJ2-7
D gene: NA
CDR3 DNA: TGTGCCAGCAGCTTAGACGGGTTTTCCTACGAGCAGTACTTC
CDR3 protein: CASSLDGFSYEQYF

CDR3 length: 16
V gene: TRBV6-2/TRBV6-3
clone size: NA
J gene: TRBJ1-1
D gene: NA
CDR3 DNA: TGTGCCAGCAGTTACCCGGCCAGCCAAGGGGTCACTGAAGCTTTCTTT
CDR3 protein: CASSYPASQGVTEAFF

CDR3 length: 15
V gene: TRBV28
clone size: NA
J gene: TRBJ1-2
D gene: TRBD1
CDR3 DNA: TGTGCCAGCAGGGGCGGGACAGTTGCTAACTATGGCTACACCTTC
CDR3 protein: CASRGGTVANYGYTF

CDR3 length: 13
V gene: TRBV4-3
clone size: NA
J gene: TRBJ2-5
D gene: NA
CDR3 DNA: TGCGCCAGCAGCCGACAGGAAGGGGAGACCCAGTACTTC
CDR3 protein: CASSRQEGETQYF

CDR3 length: 15
V gene: TRBV7-2
clone size: few
J gene: TRBJ1-4
D gene: NA
CDR3 DNA: TGTGCCAGCAGCCTTGAACAGGGTACTAATGAAAAACTGTTTTTT
CDR3 protein: CASSLEQGTNEKLFF

CDR3 length: 16
V gene: TRBV28
clone size: NA
J gene: TRBJ2-3
D gene: TRBD2
CDR3 DNA: TGTGCCAGCAGTTTGGGCGGGGGGGTGTTCACAGATACGCAGTATTTT
CDR3 protein: CASSLGGGVFTDTQYF

CDR3 length: 15
V gene: TRBV7-3
clone size: NA
J gene: TRBJ2-3
D gene: NA
CDR3 DNA: TGTGCCAGCAGCCCCGTAGGCGGGGGCAGGGATACGCAGTATTTT
CDR3 protein: CASSPVGGGRDTQYF

CDR3 length: 15
V gene: TRBV5-1
clone size: once
J gene: TRBJ1-4
D gene: TRBD1
CDR3 DNA: TGCGCCAGCAGCTCTCAGGGGGCCACTAATGAAAAACTGTTTTTT
CDR3 protein: CASSSQGATNEKLFF

CDR3 length: 15
V gene: TRBV5-4
clone size: NA
J gene: TRBJ1-1
D gene: NA
CDR3 DNA: TGTGCCAGCAGTAAGGGAGGTGGGGGGAACACTGAAGCTTTCTTT
CDR3 protein: CASSKGGGGNTEAFF

CDR3 length: 13
V gene: TRBV13
clone size: NA
J gene: TRBJ2-1
D gene: NA
CDR3 DNA: TGTGCCAGCAGCTTGGGACTGGCTAGTGAGCAGTTCTTC
CDR3 protein: CASSLGLASEQFF

CDR3 length: 14
V gene: TRBV9
clone size: NA
J gene: TRBJ2-5
D gene: TRBD2
CDR3 DNA: TGTGCCAGCAGCGTGGGGACTAGCAGAGAGACCCAGTACTTC
CDR3 protein: CASSVGTSRETQYF

CDR3 length: 14
V gene: TRBV7-8
clone size: NA
J gene: TRBJ1-2
D gene: NA
CDR3 DNA: TGTGCCAGCAGCTTAGATCCCGCAGGGCGGATCTACACCTTC
CDR3 protein: CASSLDPAGRIYTF

CDR3 length: 15
V gene: TRBV14
clone size: NA
J gene: TRBJ1-2
D gene: NA
CDR3 DNA: TGTGCCAGCAGCCAAGATCGAATGTTGGCCTATGGCTACACCTTC
CDR3 protein: CASSQDRMLAYGYTF

CDR3 length: 13
V gene: TRBV2
clone size: NA
J gene: TRBJ1-3
D gene: NA
CDR3 DNA: TGTGCCAGCACCGACCCCAGGGGTAACACCATATATTTT
CDR3 protein: CASTDPRGNTIYF

CDR3 length: 13
V gene: TRBV2
clone size: NA
J gene: TRBJ1-5
D gene: NA
CDR3 DNA: TGTGCCAGCAGTGGTCGGGGGGATCAGCCCCAGCATTTT
CDR3 protein: CASSGRGDQPQHF